This T cell receptor beta chain was sequenced for a study of blood T cells in healthy people across ages. Findings of the study overall: Estimated diversity that came from one million T cells was considered an underestimate. Unsorted PBMCs prevented conclusive naive versus antigen-experienced comparison.

Through a sample-barcoded 5' primer and a J-beta primer mix, a second PCR was run for roughly 6 to 12 cycles. Every single cDNA molecule received a tag from a template-switch adaptor with 12 random nucleotides. TCRdb re-analysed the 5' RACE reads in MiXCR, keeping a single row per CDR3 protein. In the table there are about 1,400,000 distinct CDR3 sequences, 59% of which are singletons. The V end lost 0 bases, the J end lost 5 bases, and 15 bases lay between the germline ends. The germline CDR1 and CDR2 sequences are LGHNA and YSLEER. The CDR3 extends over 16 amino acids. On this clonotype itself: What it binds is unknown.

V usage is TRBV4-3 and J usage is TRBJ2-3; possibly TRBD2 for D (7 bases). The clonotype originates from a man younger than 35 in good health. The sample taken for sequencing was blood. CDR3 loop: CASSQEGGGGRDTQYF. The CDR3 coding sequence is TGCGCCAGCAGCCAAGAAGGCGGGGGCGGGAGAGATACGCAGTATTTT.